The rows below give T cell receptor beta chains drawn from one sample of a study of T cells in tuberculosis. Only in-frame clones appear in the TCRdb table, and some are missing; sequencing was by immunoSEQ multiplex PCR. The sample consists of about 88,000 clones, approximately 91% of them appearing once. The specimen was CD1b-GMM tetramer-negative cells sorted from PBMCs. These receptors came from an adult woman with latent tuberculosis. Both conserved end residues are part of each CDR3. Fields, in order: D gene, J gene, clone size, V gene, CDR3 protein, CDR3 DNA. A D gene is named only where the DNA matches it firmly. Expanded clones get a size class; other rows say once, few or many, or leave the size out.

. TRBJ1-6 . TRBV5-1 CASSFRRELGSPLHF TGCGCCAGCAGCTTTCGGAGAGAGTTGGGTTCACCCCTCCACTTT
TRBD1 TRBJ1-1 once TRBV5-1 CASRLDRGPEAFF TGCGCCAGCAGACTGGACAGGGGGCCCGAAGCTTTCTTT
. TRBJ1-4 . TRBV2 CASRGGRLNEKLFF TGTGCCAGCCGGGGAGGGCGACTCAATGAAAAACTGTTTTTT
. TRBJ1-3 . TRBV18 CASSPQWAPQDTIYF TGTGCCAGCTCACCGCAGTGGGCACCCCAAGACACCATATATTTT
. TRBJ2-6 . TRBV10-1 CASSEGWGGGSGANVLTF TGCGCCAGCAGTGAGGGTTGGGGGGGCGGCTCTGGGGCCAACGTCCTGACTTTC
. TRBJ1-5 . TRBV7-8 CASSLARGSNQPQHF TGTGCCAGCAGCTTAGCTAGGGGAAGCAATCAGCCCCAGCATTTT
TRBD1 TRBJ1-5 . TRBV19 CASSTGVNQPQHF TGTGCCAGTAGCACAGGGGTAAATCAGCCCCAGCATTTT
. TRBJ2-5 . TRBV6-1 CASRRDFEIQETQYF TGTGCCAGCAGGAGGGACTTCGAGATACAAGAGACCCAGTACTTC
TRBD2 TRBJ2-3 . TRBV9 CASSGGGTGRDTQYF TGTGCCAGCAGCGGGGGAGGGACGGGGAGGGATACGCAGTATTTT
. TRBJ1-1 . TRBV9 CASSERVTNTEAFF TGTGCCAGCAGCGAGCGAGTTACGAACACTGAAGCTTTCTTT
TRBD1 TRBJ2-3 . TRBV18 CASSADRGLTDTQYF TGTGCCAGCTCAGCCGACAGGGGCCTCACAGATACGCAGTATTTT
. TRBJ2-2 . TRBV5-1 CATQLEGVANTGELFF TGCGCCACCCAACTAGAGGGGGTCGCAAACACCGGGGAGCTGTTTTTT
TRBD2 TRBJ2-5 . TRBV13 CASSLGTSGGISWTQYF TGTGCCAGCAGCTTGGGGACTAGCGGGGGGATATCGTGGACCCAGTACTTC
TRBD1 TRBJ1-1 . TRBV4-1 CASSQDSQGITEAFF TGCGCCAGCAGCCAAGATTCACAGGGGATCACTGAAGCTTTCTTT
. TRBJ1-6 . TRBV2 CASSPGRTINSPLHF TGTGCCAGCAGCCCGGGACGGACTATTAATTCACCCCTCCACTTT
TRBD1 TRBJ1-1 . TRBV5-1 CASSLGQGAIRDTEAFF TGCGCCAGCAGCTTGGGACAGGGGGCCATCCGGGACACTGAAGCTTTCTTT
TRBD2 TRBJ2-1 . TRBV5-1 CASRLTSGGANNEQFF TGCGCCAGCAGGTTGACAAGCGGGGGGGCAAACAATGAGCAGTTCTTC
. TRBJ2-1 . TRBV5-5 CASSLGSSSYNEQFF TGTGCCAGCAGCTTGGGTAGCAGCTCCTACAATGAGCAGTTCTTC
TRBD1 TRBJ1-5 . TRBV19 CASSFLRDRDNQPQHF TGTGCCAGTAGCTTCCTCCGGGACAGGGACAATCAGCCCCAGCATTTT
. TRBJ2-7 once TRBV6-5 CASSSLRDEQYF TGTGCCAGCAGTTCGCTCAGGGACGAGCAGTACTTC
TRBD1 TRBJ2-7 few TRBV27 CASSLTGTDSYEQYF TGTGCCAGCAGTCTAACCGGGACAGATTCCTACGAGCAGTACTTC
. TRBJ1-1 . TRBV5-1 CASSQDTNTEAFF TGCGCCAGCAGCCAGGACACTAACACTGAAGCTTTCTTT
. TRBJ1-5 . TRBV6-1 CASRPTGTSNQPQHF TGTGCCAGCAGACCAACAGGGACTAGCAATCAGCCCCAGCATTTT
TRBD1 TRBJ2-2 . TRBV13 CASSRSRRGPGELFF TGTGCCAGCAGCCGGAGTCGTAGGGGGCCCGGGGAGCTGTTTTTT
. TRBJ2-7 . TRBV5-4 CATSDAWTWEQYF TGTGCCACCTCCGACGCGTGGACATGGGAGCAGTACTTC
TRBD1 TRBJ1-6 . TRBV2 CASGGQGFSYNSPLHF TGTGCCAGCGGTGGACAGGGATTCTCCTATAATTCACCCCTCCACTTT
. TRBJ1-5 . TRBV6-5 CASSSAVGGQPQHF TGTGCCAGCAGTTCGGCAGTCGGGGGTCAGCCCCAGCATTTT
. TRBJ2-3 . TRBV4-1 CASSSSTDTQYF TGCGCCAGCAGCTCCTCCACAGATACGCAGTATTTT
TRBD1 TRBJ2-1 . TRBV5-1 CASTPTGTYNEQFF TGCGCCAGCACTCCGACAGGGACCTACAATGAGCAGTTCTTC
TRBD1 TRBJ1-2 . TRBV28 CASIGGGGYTF TGTGCCAGCATAGGGGGCGGTGGCTACACCTTC
. TRBJ2-7 . TRBV2 CASSEGLNYEQYF TGTGCCAGCAGTGAGGGGCTAAACTACGAGCAGTACTTC
. TRBJ2-5 . TRBV5-4 CASSLGGEETQYF TGTGCCAGCAGCTTGGGGGGGGAAGAGACCCAGTACTTC
. TRBJ1-5 . TRBV2 CASSDARGGNQPQHF TGTGCCAGCAGTGACGCCAGGGGAGGCAATCAGCCCCAGCATTTT
. TRBJ1-2 once TRBV6-1 CASSEPSGLGGYTF TGTGCCAGCAGTGAACCTTCAGGGCTCGGAGGCTACACCTTC
. TRBJ2-2 . TRBV9 CASSQVNTGELFF TGTGCCAGCAGTCAGGTGAACACCGGGGAGCTGTTTTTT
. TRBJ1-5 . TRBV7-9 CASSLPGADQPQHF TGTGCCAGCAGCTTACCAGGGGCTGATCAGCCCCAGCATTTT
. TRBJ1-1 . TRBV28 CASSWGTSDTEAFF TGTGCCAGCAGCTGGGGCACCTCCGACACTGAAGCTTTCTTT
TRBD1 TRBJ2-7 . TRBV5-1 CASSSGQGLTYEQYF TGCGCCAGCAGCTCGGGACAGGGATTAACCTACGAGCAGTACTTC
TRBD1 TRBJ2-1 . TRBV19 CASSITGGNEQFF TGTGCCAGTAGTATAACAGGGGGCAATGAGCAGTTCTTC
TRBD2 TRBJ2-3 once TRBV27 CASSLKPPGGDGSDTQYF TGTGCCAGCAGTTTAAAGCCCCCGGGAGGGGATGGTTCAGATACGCAGTATTTT
. TRBJ2-1 . TRBV16 CASSKEETGPYNEQFF TGTGCCAGCAGTAAAGAGGAAACAGGTCCCTACAATGAGCAGTTCTTC
TRBD1 TRBJ1-1 . TRBV5-1 CASSKKTGGNTEAFF TGCGCCAGCAGCAAAAAGACAGGGGGCAACACTGAAGCTTTCTTT
. TRBJ2-7 once TRBV5-1 CASSHRDNYEQYF TGCGCCAGCAGCCACCGGGACAACTACGAGCAGTACTTC
TRBD1 TRBJ1-4 . TRBV29-1 CSVAVGHRGRRSGEKLFF TGCAGCGTTGCGGTTGGTCACAGGGGGCGGCGGTCCGGTGAAAAACTGTTTTTT